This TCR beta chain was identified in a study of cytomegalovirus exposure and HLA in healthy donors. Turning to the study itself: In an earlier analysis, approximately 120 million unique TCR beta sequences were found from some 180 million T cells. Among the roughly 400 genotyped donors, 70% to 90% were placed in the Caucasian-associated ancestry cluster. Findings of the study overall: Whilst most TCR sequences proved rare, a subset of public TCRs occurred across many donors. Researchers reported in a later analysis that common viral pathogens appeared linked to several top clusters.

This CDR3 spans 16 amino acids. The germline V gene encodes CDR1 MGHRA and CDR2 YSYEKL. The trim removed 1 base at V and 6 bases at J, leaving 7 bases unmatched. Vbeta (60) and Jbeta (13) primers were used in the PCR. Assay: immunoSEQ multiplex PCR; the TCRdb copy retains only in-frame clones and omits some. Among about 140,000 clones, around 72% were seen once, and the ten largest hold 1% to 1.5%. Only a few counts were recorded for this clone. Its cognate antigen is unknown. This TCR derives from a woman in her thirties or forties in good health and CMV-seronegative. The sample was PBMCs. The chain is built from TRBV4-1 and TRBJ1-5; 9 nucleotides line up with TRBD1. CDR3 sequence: CASSQVPGTGFQPQHF. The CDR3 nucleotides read TGCGCCAGCAGCCAAGTTCCCGGGACAGGGTTTCAGCCCCAGCATTTT.